This record looks at one T cell receptor (beta chain) sequence and its context. The antigen remains undetermined. It was with a sample-barcoded 5' primer and a J-beta primer mix that a second PCR of roughly 7 to 11 cycles was run. Every sample returned 2.5 million or more CDR3-containing paired-end reads. Each CDR3 protein is one row after TCRdb ran MiXCR on the 5' RACE reads. The sample has hundreds of thousands of distinct CDR3 sequences, around 49% seen once. The data were taken from a study of blood T cells in healthy people across ages. Looked up from germline, CDR1 is MNHEY and CDR2 is SVGEGT. The CDR3 covers 18 residues. The trim removed 7 bases at V and 9 bases at J, leaving 24 bases unmatched. Healthy Caucasian individuals from Russia aged about 6 to 90 served as donors. General study findings and limits: Unsorted PBMCs ruled out conclusive naive versus antigen-experienced comparison.

The clonotype was recovered from a woman aged 60-75 years in good health. Sequenced: blood. The chain carries TRBV6-2 or TRBV6-3 and TRBJ2-1, with 7 bases identical to TRBD2. CDR3 in DNA: TGTGCCAGCACCCCACGACCCAAGACTAGCACTCAATTCGGTGAGCAGTTCTTC. As protein: CASTPRPKTSTQFGEQFF.